This TCR beta chain was sequenced in a study of graft-versus-host responses after intestinal transplantation. Background on the study: Grafts were multivisceral, liver-intestinal, or isolated intestinal. Once they had received anti-thymocyte globulin induction, all recipients took tacrolimus and steroids for approximately three years.

Details on this clone: Antigen specificity is unknown.

From germline, CDR1 is SEHNR and CDR2 FQNEAQ (reference sequence). The CDR3 totals 12 residues. The J segment lost 6 bases and the V segment lost 5 bases, leaving 4 bases of the junction unmatched. Clones were sequenced by immunoSEQ multiplex PCR, and TCRdb holds only the in-frame ones, with some missing. Of 90,000 to 95,000 clones listed, just over 90% were seen once; the top ten hold approximately 6%. Notes on the study in general: There were GvH clones found in recipient marrow, and some of them appeared first in ileum or blood.

Sequenced here: unstimulated CD8+ T cells sorted from spleen or lymph node cells, sampled before intestinal transplant. This chain links TRBV7-9 with TRBJ2-7; 7 bases line up with TRBD2. This clonotype was sampled from a human donor who received an intestinal transplant. CDR3 in amino acids: CASSQTSREQYF. The CDR3 coding sequence is TGTGCCAGCAGCCAGACTAGCCGCGAGCAGTACTTC.